This paragraph covers one T cell receptor beta chain sequence. Source study methods: Researchers report that nucleated cell counts were estimated from reference gene primer amplification. The assay was immunoSEQ multiplex PCR, and TCRdb's table has in-frame clones only and misses some. The D gene and trimming were derived from the DNA, and the V and J assignments and clone size from that table. The sample includes about 150,000 clones, 80% to 90% of them seen just once. These data come from a study of blood T cell repertoires in COVID-19. Study overall: Nucleic acid was either cDNA or gDNA, and it came from T cells, B-cell-depleted T cells, or PBMCs.

Germline V lookup: CDR1 SGHTA, CDR2 FQGNSA. This CDR3 region has 15 residues. The V end lost 5 bases, the J end lost 5 bases, and 17 bases lay between the germline ends. This chain connects TRBV7-2 to TRBJ2-3; tentative D call: TRBD2 (6 bases). The source is a middle-aged woman with acute or convalescent COVID-19. The sequencing sample was made of peripheral blood. The CDR3 coding sequence is TGTGCCAGCAGCCCCCATGGAGGAGCGGGAGATACGCAGTATTTT. Its translation: CASSPHGGAGDTQYF.